This entry describes one T cell receptor beta chain. This clonotype was seen a few times. No cognate antigen has been identified for it. Base qualities are not provided; no much larger clone lies one nucleotide away. Unmatched junction bases come to 8, with V trimmed by 4 bases and J by 4 bases. Inclusive of the bounding cysteine and phenylalanine, the CDR3 is 15 residues long. Solely the CDR3 DNA is kept, with 45 bases framed from the first base. CDR1 SQVTM and CDR2 ANQGSEA are derived from the germline V gene. This specimen's treatment or condition label, per the study, means: allogeneic hematopoietic cell transplantation with graft depleted of TCRalphabeta T cells and CD19 B cells. The transplant recipients were children given TCRalphabeta/CD19-depleted allogeneic hematopoietic cell grafts. These data come from a study of T-cell reconstitution after alpha-beta-depleted transplantation in children (dated by TCRdb to about 2016). Background for the entire study: T-cell immune reconstitution after TCRalphabeta/CD19-depleted allogeneic hematopoietic cell transplantation in children was quantitatively tracked in the study by means of TCR repertoire profiling.

Study-wide conclusions, independent of this receptor: In some patients, the high TCRbeta diversity seen at day 60 was put down to recipient T cells and intrathymic progenitors that had survived conditioning. About two months after transplant, the apparently early recovery of alphabetaT-cell counts reportedly depended on just several hundred clones that had expanded rapidly and came from non-depleted graft cells. Over subsequent months, a decline in hyperexpanded clone frequencies was noted, and after one year, T-cell counts and TCRbeta diversity were mostly ascribed to newly produced T cells.

Libraries were prepared through PCR. Sequencing was carried out with an Illumina HiSeq 2500. TCR library preparation used molecular barcoding, with unique molecular identifiers applied to normalize quantification of the TCRbeta repertoire. TCRdb applied fastp at Q25 and MiXCR to the public reads, then kept only in-frame beta chains. For every CDR3 protein sequence, its rows merge into one entry that carries the most common genes and DNA. The sample table holds hundreds of thousands of distinct CDR3 sequences, of which 11% were seen once. The top ten constitute 28% of the sample. The sequence came from a child in the first two years of life with acute myeloid leukemia, due to receive a stem cell transplant. The chain employs TRBV29-1 and TRBJ2-3, and TRBD2 matches 10 of the central bases. The input for sequencing was PBMCs, taken before TCRalphabeta/CD19-depleted stem cell transplant. The encoded CDR3 is CSVGRGLAGADTQYF. The bases are TGCAGCGTTGGACGGGGGCTAGCGGGAGCAGATACGCAGTATTTT.